This entry concerns a single TCR beta chain. PBMCs stemmed from about 9.5 ml fresh peripheral blood. RNA transcripts served as the template for amplifying TCR beta CDR3 regions. Initially, a first-round RT-PCR of the TCR CDR3 employed the HTBI primer set. TCRdb used MiXCR to reprocess the multiplex PCR reads, holding one entry per CDR3 protein. The top ten clones hold 25% to 30% of a sample with 300,000 to 500,000 distinct CDR3 sequences, about 14% of them seen once. The sample is drawn from a study of T cells in Graves' hyperthyroidism and ophthalmopathy. Sequencing input: blood. This sequence was found in a man aged 50 to 60 with Graves' ophthalmopathy.

In DNA form, the CDR3 reads TGTGCCATCAGTGACGAGGGGGGGGACACAGATACGCAGTATTTT. Its protein is CAISDEGGDTDTQYF. The chain links TRBV10-3 to TRBJ2-3; TRBD2 is a possible D gene (7 bases). V was clipped by 3 bases and J by 2 bases, with 12 bases between them. The V gene's germline CDR1 is ENHRY and CDR2 SYGVKD. The CDR3 sequence is 15 residues long.